The sample holds a few counts of the clone carrying this T cell receptor (beta chain). Its antigen remains unidentified. CD8 memory merged CD45RO+ cells and CCR7-negative CD45RA+ TemRA cells into one population. TCRdb's table, derived via immunoSEQ multiplex PCR, lists solely in-frame clones and lacks some. The sample has around 100,000 clones, under 70% seen once; the top ten hold around 41%. This sample is part of a study of shared clonotypes between healthy human individuals. Study-wide background: Each donor's CD4 naive and CD4 memory cells filled three plates apiece, CD8 naive two, and CD8 memory one.

Findings of the study overall: Among a few donors, roughly 5.4% of naive CD4 clonotypes were found in common.

This CDR3 has 16 amino acids. Trimming removed 5 bases from V and 5 bases from J; junction bases left unmatched: 12. Germline V CDR1 and CDR2: MDHEN, SYDVKM. The TCR sequence derives from a man aged 25 to 40 in good health. The rearrangement joins TRBV28 to TRBJ2-1; TRBD1 matches at 7 bases. Sequenced input: memory CD8+ T cells sorted from blood. Subset indicated: CD45RO+ cells pooled with CCR7-negative TemRA cells. The CDR3 DNA sequence: TGTGCCAGCAGTATAACAGCCGGGACAGCAGACAATGAGCAGTTCTTC. This encodes CASSITAGTADNEQFF.